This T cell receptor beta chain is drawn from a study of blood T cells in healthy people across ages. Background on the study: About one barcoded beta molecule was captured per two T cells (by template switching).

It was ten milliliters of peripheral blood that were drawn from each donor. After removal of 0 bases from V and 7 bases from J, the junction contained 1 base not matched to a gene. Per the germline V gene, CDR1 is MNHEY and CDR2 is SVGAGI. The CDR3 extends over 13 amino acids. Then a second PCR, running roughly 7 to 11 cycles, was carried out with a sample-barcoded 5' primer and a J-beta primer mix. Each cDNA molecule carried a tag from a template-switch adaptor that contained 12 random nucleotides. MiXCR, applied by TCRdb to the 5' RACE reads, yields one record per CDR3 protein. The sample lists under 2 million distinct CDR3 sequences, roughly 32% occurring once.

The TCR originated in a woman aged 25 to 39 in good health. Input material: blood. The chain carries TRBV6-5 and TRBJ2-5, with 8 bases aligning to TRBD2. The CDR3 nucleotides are TGTGCCAGCAGTTACTCCCGGGAGGGGACCCAGTACTTC. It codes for CASSYSREGTQYF.